Given below is one T cell receptor (beta chain) in context. Its target is not known. The data originate from a study of identical twins. Healthy Caucasians supplied all donations. Broader study findings: Cross-sectional statistics, not tracking of the same donors, supported the conclusions. Low generation-probability sequences were in excess among twin-shared out-of-frame alpha sequences. While abundant cord blood beta clonotypes carried fewer insertions, memory repertoires showed no such pattern.

The CDR3 totals 13 residues. The V and J ends lost 3 bases and 5 bases respectively, with 8 bases between them. The germline V gene has CDR1 SEHNR and CDR2 FQNEAQ (reference sequence). TCRdb itself ran the 5' RACE reads through MiXCR, one entry per CDR3 protein. This table holds around 95,000 distinct CDR3 sequences, about 6.1% found once. Sequencing was done on a sample of memory T cells sorted from blood. This rearrangement joins TRBV7-9 to TRBJ2-1, with D possibly matching TRBD1 (5 bases). The TCR originated in a woman between 50 and 59 years old in good health. CDR3: CASSFLGDNEQFF. In nucleotides, the CDR3 is TGTGCCAGCAGCTTCCTAGGGGACAATGAGCAGTTCTTC.